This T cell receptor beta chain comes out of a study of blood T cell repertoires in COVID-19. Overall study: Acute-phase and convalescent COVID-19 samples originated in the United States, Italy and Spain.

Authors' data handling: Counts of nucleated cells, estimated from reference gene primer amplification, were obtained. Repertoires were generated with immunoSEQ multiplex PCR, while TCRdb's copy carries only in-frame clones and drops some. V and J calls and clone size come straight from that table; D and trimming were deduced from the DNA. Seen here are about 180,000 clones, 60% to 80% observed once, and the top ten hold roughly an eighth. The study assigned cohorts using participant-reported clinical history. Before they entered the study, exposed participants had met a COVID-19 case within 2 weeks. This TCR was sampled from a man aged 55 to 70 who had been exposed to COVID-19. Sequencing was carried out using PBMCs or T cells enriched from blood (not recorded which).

The CDR3 here is CASSPIDREVTHF. DNA of the CDR3: TGTGCCAGCAGCCCGATAGACAGGGAGGTTACCCACTTT. V usage is TRBV27 and J usage is TRBJ1-6, with 7 bases fitting TRBD1. Trimming cost V 6 bases and J 18 bases; bases outside gene matches: 14. Germline V gene sequence: CDR1 MNHEY, CDR2 SMNVEV (reference sequence). This CDR3 has 13 residues.